Below are 3 T cell receptor beta chains sequenced from a single sample in a study of T cell repertoires in cytomegalovirus infection. TCRdb re-called the reads through MiXCR, storing one row per CDR3 protein. The profile shows hundreds of thousands of distinct CDR3 sequences, about 44% of them singletons. These TCRs are of unknown antigen specificity. Sequenced material: cultured PBMCs, taken from culture after CMV antigen stimulation. All receptors derive from a human donor in good health (CMV status not recorded). Some clones in this sample may be carry-over from other donors' samples.

In its sample, this clonotype was seen a few times. The J gene is TRBJ1-5, the V gene TRBV7-8; no clear D gene. The V end was cut by 1 base, the J end by 5 bases, with 12 bases between. Germline V gene data show CDR1 as SGHVS and CDR2 as FQNEAQ. The CDR3 consists of 15 residues. CDR3 in amino acids: CASSLGAGLHQPQHF. CDR3 DNA sequence: TGTGCCAGCAGCTTAGGGGCGGGATTGCATCAGCCCCAGCATTTT.

This clonotype was seen a few times. The gene calls are TRBV6-1 and TRBJ1-5; a weak D match, TRBD1 (6 bases). The CDR3 is 15 residues long. V was pared by 4 bases and J by 2 bases, with 12 bases between. CDR1 and CDR2 (germline): MNHNS, SASEGT. CDR3 amino acids: CASSAWGHGNQPQHF. For the CDR3, the DNA is TGTGCCAGCAGTGCCTGGGGGCACGGCAATCAGCCCCAGCATTTT.

The V gene is TRBV7-6, the J gene TRBJ2-3; 9 bases are shared with TRBD1. The V gene end was trimmed by 4 bases and the J gene end by 4 bases; junction bases not matched to a gene: 3. Germline V CDR1 and CDR2: SGHVS, FNYEAQ. This CDR3 region has 14 residues. CDR3 sequence reads: CASSSRTGADTQYF. CDR3 DNA: TGTGCCAGCAGCTCCCGGACAGGGGCAGATACGCAGTATTTT. The full variable domain, completed using reference TRBV7-6 and TRBJ2-3, is GAGVSQSPRYKVTKRGQDVALRCDPISGHVSLYWYRQALGQGPEFLTYFNYEAQQDKSGLPNDRFSAERPEGSISTLTIQRTEQRDSAMYRCASSSRTGADTQYFGPGTRLTVL.